This passage covers 4 T cell receptor beta chains from one sample sequenced in a study of siplizumab effects on memory and regulatory T cells. TCRdb keeps only in-frame clones here, not all; method: immunoSEQ multiplex PCR. The repertoire holds just over 40,000 clones, with around 89% as singletons. The sequencing input was naive CD4+ T cells sorted from blood. Receptors were obtained from a human donor in good health.

V and J are TRBV10-3 and TRBJ2-1; 9 nucleotides match TRBD2. CDR3 length equals 15 residues. Germline V gene lookup returns CDR1 ENHRY and CDR2 SYGVKD. The ends lost 4 bases at V and 4 bases at J; junction bases unmatched: 5. This chain's CDR3 is CAISGASGAYNEQFF. The DNA for the CDR3 is TGTGCCATCAGTGGAGCTAGCGGGGCTTACAATGAGCAGTTCTTC.

The chain recombines TRBV25-1 with TRBJ1-2; 8 bases fit TRBD1. The CDR3 spans 15 residues. Trimming removed 1 base from V and 5 bases from J; junction bases left unmatched: 6. The germline CDR1 and CDR2 sequences are MGHDK and SYGVNS. CDR3 sequence: CASSEWTGQPYGYTF. In nucleotides, the CDR3 is TGTGCCAGCAGTGAATGGACAGGGCAACCTTATGGCTACACCTTC.

V and J are TRBV21-1 and TRBJ2-7; the table's D call, TRBD2, was not checked against the DNA. TRBV21-1 has pseudogene status. This CDR3 region has 19 residues. The CDR3 region has the DNA TGTGCCAGCAGCAAAGCCCGACTAGCGGGAGTCGGGAGCTCCTACGAGCAGTACTTC. This codes for CASSKARLAGVGSSYEQYF.

This chain links TRBV6-5 with TRBJ1-3; TRBD1 matches 7 bases. J gave up 2 bases and V 3 bases, and 7 bases lay outside the gene matches. Germline assignment: CDR1 MNHEY and CDR2 SVGAGI. This CDR3 has 16 residues. DNA for the CDR3: TGTGCCAGCAGTTATGGGATCACAGGGGCTGGAAACACCATATATTTT. Translation gives CASSYGITGAGNTIYF.